What follows are 9 T cell receptor beta chains derived from one specimen sequenced in a study of T cell repertoires in cytomegalovirus infection. TCRdb re-derived calls from the reads in MiXCR, one entry per CDR3 protein. This sample has 100,000 or so distinct CDR3 sequences, with less than 25% found just once. The specimen sequenced was CD8+ T cells from PBMCs. These receptors were collected from a human donor in good health (CMV status not recorded). Some clones in this sample may be carry-over from other donors' samples.

This clonotype was observed a handful of times. The chain recombines TRBV20-1 with TRBJ1-5; 7 bases align to TRBD1. Germline V gene data show CDR1 as DFQATT and CDR2 as SNEGSKA (reference sequence). The CDR3 has 19 amino acids. V was clipped by 1 base and J by 1 base; unmatched bases: 16. This chain's CDR3 is CSARVALYTGEGSNQPQHF. CDR3 DNA: TGCAGTGCTAGAGTGGCCCTTTACACAGGGGAGGGGAGCAATCAGCCCCAGCATTTT.

This clonotype was observed a handful of times. V gene TRBV20-1 combines with J gene TRBJ1-6, with D unresolved. CDR1 is DFQATT, CDR2 SNEGSKA, per germline (reference sequence). The CDR3 totals 12 residues. V was trimmed by 4 bases and J by 9 bases, leaving 10 bases between them. This chain's CDR3 is CSAIDKSSPLHF. The CDR3 DNA sequence: TGCAGTGCTATTGACAAGAGTTCACCCCTCCACTTT.

The chain has TRBV20-1 and TRBJ2-6; D is ambiguous. There are 16 residues in the CDR3. V lost 6 bases, J lost 0 bases, and 15 bases lay in between. CDR1 and CDR2 from the germline V gene are DFQATT and SNEGSKA (reference sequence). The CDR3 here is CSASLGGPSGANVLTF. In nucleotides, the CDR3 is TGCAGTGCAAGCTTGGGCGGACCCTCTGGGGCCAACGTCCTGACTTTC.

The chain employs TRBV30 and TRBJ1-5; D is unresolved. Trimming stripped 3 bases from V and 8 bases from J, with 14 bases between. Germline CDR1 and CDR2: GTSNPN and SVGIG (reference sequence). The CDR3 extends over 13 amino acids. The CDR3: CAWSEDVNEPQHF. CDR3 nucleotide sequence: TGTGCCTGGAGCGAGGACGTTAACGAGCCCCAGCATTTT.

A few counts support this clonotype. This chain connects TRBV7-9 to TRBJ1-2, with unresolved D. With 3 bases removed from V and 0 bases from J, the gap between germline ends came to 8 bases. The germline gives CDR1 SEHNR, CDR2 FQNEAQ (reference sequence). CDR3 size: 14 residues. The CDR3 spells CASSLSGTNYGYTF. Written as DNA, the CDR3 is TGTGCCAGCAGCTTGTCCGGGACTAACTATGGCTACACCTTC.

The V gene is TRBV28, the J gene TRBJ1-5; 7 bases are a match to TRBD1. Germline CDR1 MDHEN, CDR2 SYDVKM. This CDR3 has 14 residues. The J segment lost 5 bases and the V segment lost 5 bases, leaving 6 bases of the junction unmatched. The CDR3 DNA reads TGTGCCAGCAGTCACCGACAGGGCCATCAGCCCCAGCATTTT. It codes for CASSHRQGHQPQHF.

This clonotype was counted between two and nine times. The V call is TRBV20-1, the J call TRBJ2-7; D assignment may be TRBD1 or TRBD2 (5 bases each). The CDR3 is made up of 12 amino acids. Deletions cut 8 bases from V and 1 base from J, with 12 bases between. CDR1 is DFQATT, CDR2 SNEGSKA, per germline (reference sequence). The CDR3 nucleotides read TGCAGTTATGGGACCGAGTCCTACGAGCAGTACTTC. Protein: CSYGTESYEQYF.

The genes are TRBV5-5 and TRBJ2-2; 9 bases line up with TRBD1. Trimming at V came to 4 bases and at J to 5 bases, leaving 9 bases not matched to a gene. Germline values: CDR1 SGHKS, CDR2 YYEKEE (reference sequence). This CDR3 region has 16 residues. The CDR3 DNA reads as TGTGCCAGCAGCCCCGGGACAGGGCTGGGGACCGGGGAGCTGTTTTTT. It is translated as CASSPGTGLGTGELFF.

The rearrangement links TRBV6-4 to TRBJ2-7; D might be TRBD2 (5 bases). The germline V and J ends were trimmed by 8 bases and 5 bases, with 13 bases remaining between them. Germline loops: CDR1 MRHNA, CDR2 SNTAGT. CDR3 length: 12 residues. The CDR3 spells CASRRAVHEQYF. The CDR3 DNA is TGTGCCAGCCGGCGGGCCGTCCACGAGCAGTACTTC.